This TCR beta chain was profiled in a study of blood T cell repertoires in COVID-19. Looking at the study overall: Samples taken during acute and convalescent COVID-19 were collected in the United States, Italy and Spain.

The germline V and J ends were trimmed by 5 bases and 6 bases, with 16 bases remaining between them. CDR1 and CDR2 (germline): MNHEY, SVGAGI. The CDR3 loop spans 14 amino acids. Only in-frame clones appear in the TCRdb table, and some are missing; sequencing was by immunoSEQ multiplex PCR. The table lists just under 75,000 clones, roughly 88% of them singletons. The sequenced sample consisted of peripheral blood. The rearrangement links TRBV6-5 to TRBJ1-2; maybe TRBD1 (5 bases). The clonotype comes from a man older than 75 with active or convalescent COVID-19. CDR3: CASSRRRGSNGYTF. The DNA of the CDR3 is TGTGCCAGCAGTCGCCGCCGGGGGTCGAATGGCTACACCTTC.